Each of the 10 T cell receptor beta chains below was sequenced from the same sample in a study of cytomegalovirus exposure and HLA in healthy donors. In the PCR, 60 Vbeta and 13 Jbeta primers were used. Profiled with immunoSEQ multiplex PCR; TCRdb holds only in-frame clones, not every one. The sample lists around 140,000 clones; about four fifths were seen once. The sequenced material came from PBMCs. The receptors originated from a woman aged 40 to 50 in good health and CMV-seronegative.

This chain links TRBV29-1 with TRBJ2-1; 10 positions agree with TRBD1. V gave up 5 bases and J gave up 6 bases; unmatched junction bases: 7. Per germline, CDR1 SQVTM and CDR2 ANQGSEA. This CDR3 comprises 14 residues. The CDR3 DNA reads as TGCAGCGTTCTTCGACAGGGGGCTGGCAATGAGCAGTTCTTC. It specifies CSVLRQGAGNEQFF.

The rearrangement uses TRBV7-9 and TRBJ1-1; D gene ambiguous. Germline-derived CDR1 and CDR2 are SEHNR and FQNEAQ (reference sequence). The V and J ends lost 1 base and 1 base respectively, with 10 bases between them. The CDR3 is 15 amino acids. The CDR3 protein is CASSLDGHPNTEAFF. The CDR3, as DNA: TGTGCCAGCAGCTTAGATGGCCACCCGAACACTGAAGCTTTCTTT.

DNA for the CDR3: TGTGCCAGCAGCTTAGACACAGGGGGTAATGGCTACACCTTC. This codes for CASSLDTGGNGYTF. The J gene is TRBJ1-2, the V gene TRBV7-9, with TRBD1 identical over 8 bases. The CDR3 totals 14 residues. Germline-derived CDR1 and CDR2 are SEHNR and FQNEAQ (reference sequence). The V and J ends lost 1 base and 6 bases, in that order; junction bases with no gene match: 4.

The genes are TRBV2 and TRBJ1-5; TRBD1 aligns across 10 bases. This CDR3 region has 16 residues. Losses at the gene ends were 4 bases for V and 0 bases for J; bases not matched to a gene: 3. Per germline, CDR1 SNHLY and CDR2 FYNNEI. CDR3 nucleotide sequence: TGTGCCAGCAGTGGACAGGGGGCCACTAGCAATCAGCCCCAGCATTTT. Its translation is CASSGQGATSNQPQHF. The full variable domain, its missing parts supplied by reference TRBV2 and TRBJ1-5, is EPEVTQTPSHQVTQMGQEVILRCVPISNHLYFYWYRQILGQKVEFLVSFYNNEISEKSEIFDDQFSVERPDGSNFTLKIRSTKLEDSAMYFCASSGQGATSNQPQHFGDGTRLSIL.

The chain links TRBV14 to TRBJ2-3; maybe TRBD2 (6 bases). The germline V and J ends were trimmed by 2 bases and 8 bases, with 14 bases remaining between them. The CDR3 consists of 14 residues. CDR1 SGHDN and CDR2 FVKESK come from the germline V gene. CDR3 nucleotides: TGTGCCAGCAGCCAAAACTCTCTAGCGAGTACGCAGTATTTT. Translated, it gives CASSQNSLASTQYF.

This clone was seen a few times. The chain couples TRBV28 to TRBJ2-7; 10 positions match TRBD1. The V segment lost 6 bases and the J segment 4 bases; nucleotides outside the gene matches: 6. Germline CDR1 MDHEN, CDR2 SYDVKM. The CDR3 is 14 residues long. In DNA, the CDR3 is TGTGCCAGCAGCACCGGGACAGGGGTTTACGAGCAGTACTTC. It is translated as CASSTGTGVYEQYF.

In this sample, this clone turned up a few times. This chain uses TRBV2 with TRBJ1-5, with 11 positions matching TRBD1. V lost 4 bases, J lost 2 bases, and 1 base stayed unmatched. Germline V lookup: CDR1 SNHLY, CDR2 FYNNEI. CDR3 size: 15 residues. This CDR3 is CASSAGQGGNQPQHF. The CDR3 DNA sequence: TGTGCCAGCAGTGCGGGACAGGGGGGCAATCAGCCCCAGCATTTT.

This clone was detected only once. V is TRBV11-2 and J is TRBJ2-7; tentative D call: TRBD2 (6 bases). In germline, CDR1 is SGHAT, CDR2 FQNNGV. This CDR3 has 15 amino acids. V was shortened by 2 bases and J by 5 bases, with 16 bases between the two germline ends. CDR3 residues: CASSLRGVVFNEQYF. In DNA, the CDR3 is TGTGCCAGCAGCTTACGCGGGGTGGTATTTAACGAGCAGTACTTC.

The V gene is TRBV6-4, the J gene TRBJ1-3; D is ambiguous. Trimming pared 4 bases from V and 0 bases from J, leaving 10 bases between. CDR3 size: 15 residues. Germline CDR1 is MRHNA and CDR2 is SNTAGT. CDR3 in DNA: TGTGCCAGCAGTGTCAGCGCTTACTCTGGAAACACCATATATTTT. Its translation is CASSVSAYSGNTIYF.

The chain carries TRBV7-2 and TRBJ2-7, with D perhaps TRBD1 (6 bases). In germline, CDR1 is SGHTA, CDR2 FQGNSA. The V end was cut by 3 bases, the J end by 6 bases, with 15 bases between. The CDR3 has 14 amino acids. The CDR3, as DNA: TGTGCCAGCAGCTTCGCCGGGACACTGGGCGAGCAGTACTTC. Amino acids: CASSFAGTLGEQYF. Variable domain in full (rest from reference TRBV7-2 and TRBJ2-7): GAGVSQSPSNKVTEKGKDVELRCDPISGHTALYWYRQSLGQGLEFLIYFQGNSAPDKSGLPSDRFSAERTGGSVSTLTIQRTQQEDSAVYLCASSFAGTLGEQYFGPGTRLTVT.